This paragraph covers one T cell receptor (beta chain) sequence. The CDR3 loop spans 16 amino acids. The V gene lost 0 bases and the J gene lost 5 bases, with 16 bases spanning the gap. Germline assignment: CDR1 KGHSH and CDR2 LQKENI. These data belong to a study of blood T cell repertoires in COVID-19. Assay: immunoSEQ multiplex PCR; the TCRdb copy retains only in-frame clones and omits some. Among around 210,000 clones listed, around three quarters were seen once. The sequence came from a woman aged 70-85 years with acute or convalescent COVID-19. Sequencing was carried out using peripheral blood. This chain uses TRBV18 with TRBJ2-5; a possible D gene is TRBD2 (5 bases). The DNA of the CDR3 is TGTGCCAGCTCACCACCGTCGCGGGTCAGAGGGGAGACCCAGTACTTC. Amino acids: CASSPPSRVRGETQYF.